One and the same sample provided the 2 T cell receptor beta chains below, sequenced in a study of vaccination and CD4 T cells after COVID-19. Treatment of the sample: approximately 9-day PBMC culture with coronavirus spike peptide pools or control peptides (ViraFEST assay). Sequenced with the Oncomine TCR Beta short-read assay was DNA taken from cultured CD4+ T cells. TCRdb ran MiXCR on the PCR reads and lists one entry per CDR3 protein. In the table there are over 10,000 distinct CDR3 sequences, approximately 50% of which are singletons. These receptors are not linked to any known antigen. Sequencing was done on a sample of CD4+ T cells from blood, cultured in vitro. Source of these receptors: a human donor who had recovered from COVID-19.

This clonotype has more than one count but fewer than ten. The chain employs TRBV6-1 and TRBJ1-5; D not resolved. V lost 8 bases and J 0 bases, leaving 8 bases between the germline ends. The CDR3 consists of 13 residues. Germline V gene sequence: CDR1 MNHNS, CDR2 SASEGT. The CDR3 nucleotides read TGTGCCAGCGCGCGGGTTAGCAATCAGCCCCAGCATTTT. Its translation: CASARVSNQPQHF.

V is TRBV19 and J is TRBJ2-5, with a weak D call TRBD1 (5 bases). The CDR3 extends over 13 amino acids. The V and J ends lost 6 bases and 4 bases respectively, with 12 bases between them. Per germline, CDR1 LNHDA and CDR2 SQIVND (reference sequence). CDR3 coding DNA: TGTGCCAGTAGGGATACAGGAGTAGAGACCCAGTACTTC. This encodes CASRDTGVETQYF. The full variable domain, in which reference TRBV19 and TRBJ2-5 provide the parts outside the CDR3, is DGGITQSPKYLFRKEGQNVTLSCEQNLNHDAMYWYRQDPGQGLRLIYYSQIVNDFQKGDIAEGYSVSREKKESFPLTVTSAQKNPTAFYLCASRDTGVETQYFGPGTRLLVL.